This T cell receptor (beta chain) was captured by sequencing in a study of blood T cell repertoires in COVID-19. Study-level background: The United States, Italy and Spain were the sources of the acute and convalescent COVID-19 samples. PBMCs, B-cell-depleted T cells, or T cells provided the cDNA or gDNA that made up the material.

Authors' processing steps: Nucleated cell counts were estimated from reference gene primer amplification. The method was immunoSEQ multiplex PCR; TCRdb's version includes in-frame clones alone and lacks a portion of them. That table gives V, J and clone size, and the DNA gave D and trimming. The sample holds roughly 670,000 clones, 80% to 90% seen once. Germline assignment: CDR1 SGHTA and CDR2 FQGNSA. V lost 4 bases and J 14 bases, leaving 12 bases between the germline ends. CDR3 length equals 12 residues. Sequencing used peripheral blood. The receptor comes from a woman aged 18-29 years with acute or convalescent COVID-19. The J gene is TRBJ1-6, the V gene TRBV7-2, with D possibly matching TRBD1 (5 bases). Written as DNA, the CDR3 is TGTGCCAGCAGCTCGAACCCGGGGGCCCTCCACTTT. It encodes CASSSNPGALHF.